A single sample gave rise to the 2 T cell receptor beta chains below, sequenced in a study of post-analysis software for immune sequencing data. No antigen has been identified for these receptors. The authors incorporated unique molecular identifiers into the TCR beta cDNA libraries. TCRdb processed the PCR reads anew with MiXCR; each CDR3 protein has one entry. The data contain about 400,000 distinct CDR3 sequences, around a third of them seen just once; the ten biggest clones take up about an eighth. Overall study results and limits: Patients showed TRBV5-6, TRBV5-1 and TRBV20-1 among several TRBV segments more frequent than in controls.

The source material was blood. Source of these receptors: a girl between 5 and 17 years old with multiple sclerosis.

A few counts support this clonotype. J is TRBJ1-2 and V is TRBV7-2; 7 bases are a match to TRBD1. J was trimmed by 6 bases and V by 4 bases; bases with no gene match: 8. Germline lookup yields CDR1 SGHTA and CDR2 FQGNSA. This CDR3 has 14 amino acids. CDR3 coding DNA: TGTGCCAGCAGCTGGGACAGCTCAAGCAATGGCTACACCTTC. Encoded protein: CASSWDSSSNGYTF.

The chain links TRBV10-3 to TRBJ2-7; D remains unclear. CDR3 length: 13 residues. Trimming stripped 2 bases from V and 6 bases from J, with 11 bases between. The germline CDR1 and CDR2 sequences are ENHRY and SYGVKD. CDR3 amino acids: CAISEAKAVEQYF. CDR3 nucleotides: TGTGCCATCAGTGAGGCGAAAGCAGTCGAGCAGTACTTC.